This is a list of T cell receptor beta chains from one sample in a study of human T cells and chemical hapten exposure. In TCRdb, the RACE reads were re-called with MiXCR into one record per CDR3 protein. In the table there are roughly 200,000 distinct CDR3 sequences, under 25% of which are singletons. The source material was whole blood, sampled in connection with sensitization to the hapten diphenylcyclopropenone (DPC). Source of these receptors: a woman between 50 and 59 years old with alopecia areata. Some clones in this sample may be carry-over from other donors' samples. CDR3s include the opening cysteine and the closing phenylalanine or tryptophan. D genes are given only for firm matches. Some rows mark clone size as missing; the rest say once, few, many or name a class of expanded clone.

v_gene	j_gene	d_gene	abundance	CDR3nt	CDR3aa
TRBV20-1	TRBJ2-7	NA	few	TGCAGTGCCGAGGGGTCATCCTACGAGCAGTACTTC	CSAEGSSYEQYF
TRBV19	TRBJ1-1	NA	NA	TGTGCCAGTAGTATCGGATTGGGGGGCTCGAACACTGAAGCTTTCTTT	CASSIGLGGSNTEAFF
TRBV7-9	TRBJ2-5	NA	few	TGTGCCAGCAGCTTAGGGCAGGGCCAAGAGACCCAGTACTTC	CASSLGQGQETQYF
TRBV10-3	TRBJ2-1	TRBD1	few	TGTGCCATCAGTGACCCACAGGGGAATGAGCAGTTCTTC	CAISDPQGNEQFF
TRBV29-1	TRBJ2-1	TRBD2	NA	TGCAGCGTTACAGGCTTGACTAGCGGTCGGCACAATGAGCAGTTCTTC	CSVTGLTSGRHNEQFF
TRBV7-3	TRBJ2-1	NA	NA	TGTGCCAGCAGCTTAGACAGCATTGCTGAGCAGTTCTTC	CASSLDSIAEQFF
TRBV20-1	TRBJ2-1	NA	NA	TGCAGTGCCTCGTCTTCCTCGGTTTTTGAGCAGTTCTTC	CSASSSSVFEQFF
TRBV20-1	TRBJ2-1	TRBD2	NA	TGCAGTGCTAGGGAAGGAGCGGGAACTCATAATGAGCAGTTCTTC	CSAREGAGTHNEQFF
TRBV5-1	TRBJ2-3	NA	NA	TGCGCCAGCAGCTTGGAGTCCCCTCGAGATACGCAGTATTTT	CASSLESPRDTQYF
TRBV29-1	TRBJ2-7	NA	few	TGCAGCGTTGAAGATGGGTCGGGCGAGCAGTACTTC	CSVEDGSGEQYF